This T cell receptor beta chain was recovered during a study of blood T cell repertoires in COVID-19. The CDR3 consists of 13 residues. Germline V gene data show CDR1 as SNHLY and CDR2 as FYNNEI. After removal of 7 bases from V and 4 bases from J, the junction contained 6 bases not matched to a gene. Study processing details: Amplifying reference gene primers gave estimates of nucleated cell counts. TCRdb keeps only in-frame clones here, not all; method: immunoSEQ multiplex PCR. V and J calls and clone size follow that table, whereas D and trimming were derived from the DNA. The sample lists about 210,000 clones; 80% to 90% were seen once. The table lists this clone with a count of one.

The gene calls are TRBV2 and TRBJ1-2; 7 bases align to TRBD1. The receptor was derived from a woman aged 50 to 65 with acute or convalescent COVID-19. Source material: peripheral blood. The CDR3 loop reads CASKPRGSYGYTF. The DNA for the CDR3 is TGTGCCAGCAAGCCCAGGGGGTCCTATGGCTACACCTTC.